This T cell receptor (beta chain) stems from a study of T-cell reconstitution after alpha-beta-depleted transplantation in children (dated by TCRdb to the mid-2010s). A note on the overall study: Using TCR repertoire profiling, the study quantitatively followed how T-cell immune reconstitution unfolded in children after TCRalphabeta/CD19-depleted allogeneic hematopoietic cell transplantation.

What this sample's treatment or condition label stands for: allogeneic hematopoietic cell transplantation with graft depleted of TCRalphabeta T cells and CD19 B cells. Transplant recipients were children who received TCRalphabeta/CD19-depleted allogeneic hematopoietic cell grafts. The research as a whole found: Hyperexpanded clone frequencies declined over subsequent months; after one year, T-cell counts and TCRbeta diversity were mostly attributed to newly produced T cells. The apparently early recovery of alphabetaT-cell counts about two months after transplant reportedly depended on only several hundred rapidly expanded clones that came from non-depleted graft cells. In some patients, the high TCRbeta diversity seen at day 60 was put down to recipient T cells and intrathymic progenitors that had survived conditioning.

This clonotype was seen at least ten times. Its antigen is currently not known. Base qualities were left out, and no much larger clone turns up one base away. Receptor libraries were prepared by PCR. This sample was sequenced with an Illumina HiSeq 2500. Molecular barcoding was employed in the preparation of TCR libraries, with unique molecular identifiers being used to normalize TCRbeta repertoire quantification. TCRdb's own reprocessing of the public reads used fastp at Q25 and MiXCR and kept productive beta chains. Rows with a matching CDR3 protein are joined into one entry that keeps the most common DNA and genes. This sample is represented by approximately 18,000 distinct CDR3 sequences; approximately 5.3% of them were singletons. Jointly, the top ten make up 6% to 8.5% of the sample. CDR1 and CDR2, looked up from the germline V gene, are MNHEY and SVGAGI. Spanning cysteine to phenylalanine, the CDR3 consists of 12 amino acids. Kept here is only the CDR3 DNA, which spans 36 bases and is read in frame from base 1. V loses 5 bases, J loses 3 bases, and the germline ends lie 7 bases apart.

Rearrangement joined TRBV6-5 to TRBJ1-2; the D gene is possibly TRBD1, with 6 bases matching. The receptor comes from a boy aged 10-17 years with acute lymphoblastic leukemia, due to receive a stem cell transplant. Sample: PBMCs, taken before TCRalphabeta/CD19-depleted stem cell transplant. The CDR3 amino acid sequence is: CASSPGDYGYTF. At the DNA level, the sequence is TGTGCCAGCAGTCCAGGGGACTATGGCTACACCTTC.